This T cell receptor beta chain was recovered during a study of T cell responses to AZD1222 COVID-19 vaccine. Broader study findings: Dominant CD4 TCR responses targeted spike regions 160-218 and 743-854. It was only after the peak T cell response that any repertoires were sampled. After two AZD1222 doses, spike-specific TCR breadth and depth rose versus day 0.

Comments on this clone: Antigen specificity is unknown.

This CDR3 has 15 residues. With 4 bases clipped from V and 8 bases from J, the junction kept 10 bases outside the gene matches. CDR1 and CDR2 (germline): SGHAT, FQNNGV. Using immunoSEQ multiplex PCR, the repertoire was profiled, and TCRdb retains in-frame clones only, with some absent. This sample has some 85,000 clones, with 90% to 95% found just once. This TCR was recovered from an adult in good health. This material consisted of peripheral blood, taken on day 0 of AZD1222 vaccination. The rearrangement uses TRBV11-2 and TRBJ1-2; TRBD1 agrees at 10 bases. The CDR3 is CASSYWTGGIEGYTF. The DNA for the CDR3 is TGTGCCAGCAGCTACTGGACAGGGGGAATCGAAGGCTACACCTTC.